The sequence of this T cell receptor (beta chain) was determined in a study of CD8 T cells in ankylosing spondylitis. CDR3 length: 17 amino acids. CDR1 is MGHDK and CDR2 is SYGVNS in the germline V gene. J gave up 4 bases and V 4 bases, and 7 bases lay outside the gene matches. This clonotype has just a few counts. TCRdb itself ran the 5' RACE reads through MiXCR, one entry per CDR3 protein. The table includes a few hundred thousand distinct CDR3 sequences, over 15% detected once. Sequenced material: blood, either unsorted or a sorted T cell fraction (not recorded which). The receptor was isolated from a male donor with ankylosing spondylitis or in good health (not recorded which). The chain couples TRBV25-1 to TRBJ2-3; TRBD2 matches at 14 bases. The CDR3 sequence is CASSVTSGRAGSDTQYF. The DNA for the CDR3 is TGTGCCAGCAGTGTGACTAGCGGGAGGGCCGGGTCAGATACGCAGTATTTT.